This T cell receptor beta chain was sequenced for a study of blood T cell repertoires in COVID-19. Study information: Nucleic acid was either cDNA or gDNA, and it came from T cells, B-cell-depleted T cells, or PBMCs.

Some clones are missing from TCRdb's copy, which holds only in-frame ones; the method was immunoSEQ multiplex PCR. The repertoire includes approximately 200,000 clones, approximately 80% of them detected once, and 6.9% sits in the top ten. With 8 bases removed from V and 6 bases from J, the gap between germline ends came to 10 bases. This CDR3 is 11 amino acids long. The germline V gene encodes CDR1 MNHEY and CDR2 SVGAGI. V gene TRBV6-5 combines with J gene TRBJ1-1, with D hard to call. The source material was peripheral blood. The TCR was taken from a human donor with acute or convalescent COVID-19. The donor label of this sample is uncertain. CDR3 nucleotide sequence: TGTGCCAGCGTGAGTATCGCTGAAGCTTTCTTT. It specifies CASVSIAEAFF.